These 10 T cell receptor beta chains originate from one sample sequenced in a study of T cells expressing NK-cell markers. Using the 5' RACE reads, TCRdb records one entry per CDR3 protein without DNA. Its listing shows some 600,000 distinct CDR3 sequences. Sample: blood T cells: a sorted CD56 or NKG2C T cell subset, CD4+ or CD8+ T cells, or bulk PBMC T cells (not recorded which). These receptors came from a man aged 18 to 30 in good health.

J is TRBJ2-7 and V is TRBV20-1; the D call from TCRdb, TRBD2, cannot be confirmed without DNA. Germline CDR1 and CDR2: DFQATT and SNEGSKA (reference sequence). CDR3 size: 13 residues. Here the CDR3 reads CSRGLAGGYEQYF.

The V gene is TRBV29-1, the J gene TRBJ2-3. This CDR3 spans 13 amino acids. From germline, CDR1 is SQVTM and CDR2 ANQGSEA. CDR3 protein: CSVEIPPQATQYF.

V is TRBV12-3 or TRBV12-4 and J is TRBJ2-1. CDR3 length: 12 residues. Here the CDR3 reads CATERVSNEQFF.

J is TRBJ2-3 and V is TRBV6-4; TCRdb's D call, TRBD2, is unchecked because there is no DNA. Germline CDR1 MRHNA, CDR2 SNTAGT. There are 15 residues in the CDR3. This CDR3 is CASSLSAGSTDTQYF.

This chain connects TRBV29-1 to TRBJ2-2; TCRdb's D call, TRBD2, is unchecked because there is no DNA. This CDR3 has 13 residues. Germline lookup yields CDR1 SQVTM and CDR2 ANQGSEA. The CDR3 sequence is CSVSLGGSGELFF.

The chain joins TRBV7-9 to TRBJ2-3; TCRdb designates TRBD1, a call that cannot be tested without DNA. In germline, CDR1 is SEHNR, CDR2 FQNEAQ (reference sequence). The CDR3 covers 15 residues. The CDR3 loop reads CASSFRQGSTDTQYF. The entire variable domain, with the rest obtained from reference TRBV7-9 and TRBJ2-3, is as follows: DTGVSQNPRHKITKRGQNVTFRCDPISEHNRLYWYRQTLGQGPEFLTYFQNEAQLEKSRLLSDRFSAERPKGSFSTLEIQRTEQGDSAMYLCASSFRQGSTDTQYFGPGTRLTVL.

The chain carries TRBV20-1 and TRBJ2-6; TCRdb's D gene call, TRBD1, goes unchecked for lack of DNA. This CDR3 is built from 16 residues. Germline CDR1 and CDR2: DFQATT and SNEGSKA (reference sequence). The CDR3: CSARPPLSSGANVLTF.

This rearrangement joins TRBV13 to TRBJ2-1; the TRBD1 assignment by TCRdb is unverifiable without DNA. Germline V gene sequence: CDR1 PRHDT, CDR2 FYEKMQ (reference sequence). This CDR3 has 13 amino acids. CDR3 sequence: CASSLPLNFEQFF.

The chain combines TRBV28 with TRBJ2-7; TCRdb designates TRBD2, a call that cannot be tested without DNA. The CDR3 spans 15 residues. From germline, CDR1 is MDHEN and CDR2 SYDVKM. CDR3 loop: CASSRGPRGSYEQYF.

The chain employs TRBV12-3 or TRBV12-4 and TRBJ2-1; there is no DNA to check the TCRdb D call of TRBD1. CDR3 size: 14 residues. The CDR3 reads CASSSPEQGYEQFF.